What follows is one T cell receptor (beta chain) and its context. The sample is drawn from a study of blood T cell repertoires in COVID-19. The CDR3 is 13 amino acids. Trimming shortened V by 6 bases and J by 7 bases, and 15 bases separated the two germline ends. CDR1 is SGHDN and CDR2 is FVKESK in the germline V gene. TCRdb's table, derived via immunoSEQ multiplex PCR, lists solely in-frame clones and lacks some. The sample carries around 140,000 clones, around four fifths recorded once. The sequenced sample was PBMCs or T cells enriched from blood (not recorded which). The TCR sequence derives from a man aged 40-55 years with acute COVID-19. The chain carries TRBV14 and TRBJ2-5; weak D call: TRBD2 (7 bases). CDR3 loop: CASSLAGARTQYF. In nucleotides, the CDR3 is TGTGCCAGCAGTTTGGCGGGGGCCAGGACCCAGTACTTC.